Listed here is a single TCR beta chain. These data come from a study of blood T cells in healthy people across ages. CDR3 length: 18 residues. Germline CDR1 and CDR2: LGHNA and YSLEER. The trim removed 0 bases at V and 11 bases at J, leaving 19 bases unmatched. Primers used in a second PCR of about 7 to 11 cycles were a sample-barcoded 5' primer and a J-beta primer mix. MiXCR, applied by TCRdb to the 5' RACE reads, yields one record per CDR3 protein. Of 600,000 or so distinct CDR3 sequences in the sample, 40% to 55% were seen once. Material: blood. V is TRBV4-3 and J is TRBJ2-5; 9 nucleotides agree with TRBD2. This receptor was identified in a man of 80 years or more in good health. The CDR3 is CASSQETPSGTSYNEQYF. The CDR3 DNA is TGCGCCAGCAGCCAAGAAACCCCTAGCGGGACCTCCTACAATGAGCAGTACTTC.